This TCR beta chain was documented in a study of blood T cell repertoires in COVID-19. Study details: The cDNA or gDNA used as material had been derived from T cells, B-cell-depleted T cells, or PBMCs.

On this clone: The same CDR3 arises from other DNA sequences in this sample as well.

Measured with immunoSEQ multiplex PCR; TCRdb has only the in-frame clones, and not every one. Found here are a few hundred thousand clones, 80% to 90% of them singletons; the top ten hold about 9.3%. The specimen sequenced was PBMCs or T cells enriched from blood (not recorded which). The sequence was collected from a man aged 35-49 years who had recovered from COVID-19.

In nucleotides, the CDR3 is TGTGCCAGCAGCCCAAACACAGGGTCCACGGCTTACTACGAGCAGTACTTC. Amino acid sequence: CASSPNTGSTAYYEQYF. V is TRBV7-7 and J is TRBJ2-7, with TRBD1 as a possible D gene (6 bases). The CDR3 sequence is 17 residues long. Germline CDR1 reads SSHAT; CDR2 reads FNYEAQ (reference sequence). The germline V and J ends were trimmed by 5 bases and 3 bases, with 23 bases remaining between them.